Listed here is a single T cell receptor (beta chain). This entry is derived from a study of blood T cells in healthy people across ages. PCR was performed a second time for about 6 to 11 cycles using a sample-barcoded 5' primer and a J-beta primer mix. TCRdb re-called the 5' RACE reads through MiXCR, storing one row per CDR3 protein. The data hold about 830,000 distinct CDR3 sequences, with approximately 59% observed a single time. J was trimmed by 4 bases and V by 4 bases; bases with no gene match: 6. The CDR3 sequence is 16 residues long. Germline-derived CDR1 and CDR2 are LGHDT and YNNKEL (reference sequence).

The sequence was obtained from a man aged 25-45 years in good health. The chain employs TRBV3-1 and TRBJ2-2; TRBD1 agrees at 10 bases. The specimen was blood. CDR3 amino acids: CASSLDRGHGTGELFF. CDR3 DNA sequence: TGTGCCAGCAGCCTTGACAGGGGGCACGGCACCGGGGAGCTGTTTTTT.